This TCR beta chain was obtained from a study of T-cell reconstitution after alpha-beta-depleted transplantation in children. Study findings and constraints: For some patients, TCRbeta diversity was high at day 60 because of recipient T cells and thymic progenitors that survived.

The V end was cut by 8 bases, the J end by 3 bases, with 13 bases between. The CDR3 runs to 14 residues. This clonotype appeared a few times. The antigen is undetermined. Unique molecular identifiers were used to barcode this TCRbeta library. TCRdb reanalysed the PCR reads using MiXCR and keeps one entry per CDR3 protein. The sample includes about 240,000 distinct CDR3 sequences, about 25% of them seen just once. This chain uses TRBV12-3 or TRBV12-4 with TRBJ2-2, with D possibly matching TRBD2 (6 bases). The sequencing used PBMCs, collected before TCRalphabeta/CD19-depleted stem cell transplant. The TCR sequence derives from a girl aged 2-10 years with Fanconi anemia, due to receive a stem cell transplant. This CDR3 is CASPGLHDTGELFF. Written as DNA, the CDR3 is TGTGCCAGCCCGGGACTTCATGACACCGGGGAGCTGTTTTTT.